This T cell receptor (beta chain) stems from a study of metastatic and nonmetastatic thyroid tumors. The overall study: Peripheral blood and tumor or nodule samples from malignant and benign thyroid patients were compared. Overall study findings and caveats: A significant increase in TCR beta diversity was reportedly seen in malignant thyroid tumors relative to benign nodules, in blood and tumor.

Study processing details: To classify distant metastasis in papillary thyroid cancer, a model was built from CDR3 differences across clinicopathological groups. TCRdb reassembled clones from the PCR reads with MiXCR. V and J calls and clone size were set by TCRdb, not the authors. The repertoire includes 15,000 to 25,000 clones, 35% to 40% of them detected once, and over 20% sits in the top ten. None of the patients had undergone any treatment ahead of thyroid surgery. This clone appeared a few times. Its matching antigen is unknown. Trimming cost V 6 bases and J 7 bases, with 10 bases left between them. The CDR3 has 11 amino acids. CDR1 SNHLY and CDR2 FYNNEI come from the germline V gene.

The sequenced sample consisted of tumor tissue. The chain uses TRBV2 and TRBJ2-7; unclear D gene. The sequence came from a female donor with papillary thyroid cancer or a benign thyroid nodule (not recorded which). Some clones in this sample may be carry-over from other donors' samples. The CDR3 DNA reads TGTGCCAGCAGCCTCCGGGCGGAGCAGTACTTC. Translation gives CASSLRAEQYF.